The 26 T cell receptor beta chains presented below share a single source sample, sequenced in a study of blood T cell repertoires in COVID-19. Repertoires were generated with immunoSEQ multiplex PCR, while TCRdb's copy carries only in-frame clones and drops some. This sample has 60,000 to 85,000 clones, with 70% to 90% found just once. The sequencing input was peripheral blood. All receptors come from a man aged 70 or older with acute or convalescent COVID-19.

The chain recombines TRBV19 with TRBJ2-5; the match to TRBD1 covers 9 bases. V was clipped by 3 bases and J by 6 bases; unmatched bases: 5. CDR3 length: 14 residues. The germline V gene encodes CDR1 LNHDA and CDR2 SQIVND (reference sequence). The CDR3 sequence: CASSIGTGQQTQYF. The CDR3 coding sequence is TGTGCCAGTAGTATCGGGACAGGGCAACAGACCCAGTACTTC.

This clone showed up just once. The chain uses TRBV18 and TRBJ2-5; 8 nucleotides agree with TRBD1. CDR1 and CDR2 from the germline V gene are KGHSH and LQKENI. This CDR3 has 15 amino acids. The ends lost 3 bases at V and 5 bases at J; junction bases unmatched: 8. CDR3 amino acids: CASSPQGASGETQYF. Here the CDR3 DNA reads TGTGCCAGCTCACCTCAGGGGGCGTCGGGGGAGACCCAGTACTTC. Using reference TRBV18 and TRBJ2-5 for the parts outside the CDR3, the full variable domain is NAGVMQNPRHLVRRRGQEARLRCSPMKGHSHVYWYRQLPEEGLKFMVYLQKENIIDESGMPKERFSAEFPKEGPSILRIQQVVRGDSAAYFCASSPQGASGETQYFGPGTRLLVL.

This chain connects TRBV14 to TRBJ1-2; D may be TRBD1 (6 bases). Germline CDR1 is SGHDN and CDR2 is FVKESK. V was shortened by 1 base and J by 10 bases, with 13 bases between the two germline ends. CDR3 length: 13 amino acids. The CDR3 DNA follows: TGTGCCAGCAGCCAAGTCACAGGGTGGCACTACACCTTC. Its protein product is CASSQVTGWHYTF. Full variable domain (rest looked up from reference TRBV14 and TRBJ1-2): EAGVTQFPSHSVIEKGQTVTLRCDPISGHDNLYWYRRVMGKEIKFLLHFVKESKQDESGMPNNRFLAERTGGTYSTLKVQPAELEDSGVYFCASSQVTGWHYTFGSGTRLTVV.

The genes are TRBV4-2 and TRBJ1-2, with D possibly being TRBD1 (6 bases). Germline V gene sequence: CDR1 LGHNA, CDR2 YNFKEQ. This CDR3 comprises 12 residues. Trimming took off 3 bases at V and 8 bases at J, with 10 bases between the two ends. This CDR3 reads CASSHPTGGYTF. The CDR3 nucleotides read TGTGCCAGCAGCCATCCCACAGGGGGCTACACCTTC.

This rearrangement joins TRBV28 to TRBJ1-1; no firm D call. Per germline, CDR1 MDHEN and CDR2 SYDVKM. CDR3 length equals 12 residues. Trimming left V 3 bases short and J 4 bases short, with 6 bases between. The CDR3 reads CASSFRGTEAFF. The CDR3 region has the DNA TGTGCCAGCAGTTTTAGAGGCACTGAAGCTTTCTTT.

The chain couples TRBV27 to TRBJ2-2; 8 bases fit TRBD1. The CDR3 covers 16 residues. The V gene end was trimmed by 5 bases and the J gene end by 5 bases; junction bases not matched to a gene: 10. The germline V gene encodes CDR1 MNHEY and CDR2 SMNVEV (reference sequence). Written as DNA, the CDR3 is TGTGCCAGCAGTACGGACAGGGCCCGATGGACCGGGGAGCTGTTTTTT. It codes for CASSTDRARWTGELFF.

This clone has a single count. At one of its ends the junction is not consistent with the germline gene, which may arise from a read error. The gene calls are TRBV11-2 and TRBJ2-7, with D possibly matching TRBD2 (7 bases). The CDR3 spans 15 residues. Germline assignment: CDR1 SGHAT and CDR2 FQNNGV. The CDR3: CASSLERGPPTPGHF. CDR3 DNA sequence: TGTGCCAGCAGCTTAGAGCGGGGGCCGCCTACTCCGGGGCACTTC.

The chain links TRBV5-1 to TRBJ2-2; D is possibly TRBD1 (6 bases). CDR3 size: 16 residues. The V end was cut by 4 bases, the J end by 0 bases, with 13 bases between. The V gene's germline CDR1 is SGHRS and CDR2 YFSETQ. CDR3 in amino acids: CASSPRQATNTGELFF. The CDR3 DNA reads as TGCGCCAGCAGCCCAAGACAGGCGACGAACACCGGGGAGCTGTTTTTT. Using reference TRBV5-1 and TRBJ2-2 for the parts outside the CDR3, the full variable domain is KAGVTQTPRYLIKTRGQQVTLSCSPISGHRSVSWYQQTPGQGLQFLFEYFSETQRNKGNFPGRFSGRQFSNSRSEMNVSTLELGDSALYLCASSPRQATNTGELFFGEGSRLTVL.

This chain links TRBV3-1 (or the pseudogene TRBV3-2) with TRBJ2-3; possibly TRBD1 for D (6 bases). Trimming left V 4 bases short and J 1 base short, with 9 bases between. This CDR3 has 14 residues. Germline-derived CDR1 and CDR2 are LGHDT and YNNKEL (reference sequence). CDR3 nucleotides: TGTGCCAGCAGCCCGGGGACACGCACAGATACGCAGTATTTT. Its translation is CASSPGTRTDTQYF.

This rearrangement joins TRBV19 to TRBJ1-2; D uncertain. Trimming cost V 0 bases and J 0 bases, with 8 bases left between them. The CDR3 length is 15 residues. From germline, CDR1 is LNHDA and CDR2 SQIVND (reference sequence). The CDR3 bases are TGTGCCAGTAGTATAGATCAGCAGGCTAACTATGGCTACACCTTC. It yields the protein CASSIDQQANYGYTF. Looking up the rest from reference TRBV19 and TRBJ1-2 gives the full variable domain: DGGITQSPKYLFRKEGQNVTLSCEQNLNHDAMYWYRQDPGQGLRLIYYSQIVNDFQKGDIAEGYSVSREKKESFPLTVTSAQKNPTAFYLCASSIDQQANYGYTFGSGTRLTVV.

This chain joins TRBV2 and TRBJ1-4; 8 nucleotides agree with TRBD1. The CDR3 spans 15 residues. From germline, CDR1 is SNHLY and CDR2 FYNNEI. The V segment lost 2 bases and the J segment 5 bases; nucleotides outside the gene matches: 4. The chain's CDR3 is CASSETRTGNEKLFF. The CDR3, as DNA: TGTGCCAGCAGTGAAACCAGGACAGGGAATGAAAAACTGTTTTTT.

V is TRBV7-3 and J is TRBJ2-3; TRBD1 is a possible D gene (6 bases). V was trimmed by 5 bases and J by 4 bases, leaving 13 bases between them. Germline loops: CDR1 SGHTA, CDR2 FQGTGA. The CDR3 runs to 14 residues. CDR3 in DNA: TGTGCCAGCAGCCAGGGACACCCTTCAGATACGCAGTATTTT. It specifies CASSQGHPSDTQYF.

The chain combines TRBV7-9 with TRBJ1-2; weak D call: TRBD1 (6 bases). The CDR3 is made up of 16 amino acids. Between the trimmed V and J ends, which lost 4 bases and 3 bases, there was a span of 18 bases. The germline V gene encodes CDR1 SEHNR and CDR2 FQNEAQ (reference sequence). In nucleotides, the CDR3 is TGTGCCAGCAGCTCGGAACAGGGTGTGACGGACTATGGCTACACCTTC. Translating it yields CASSSEQGVTDYGYTF.

The chain combines TRBV7-2 with TRBJ2-7, with 8 bases fitting TRBD2. Germline V gene sequence: CDR1 SGHTA, CDR2 FQGNSA. Unmatched junction bases numbered 6, after V lost 3 bases and J lost 5 bases. The CDR3 has 14 residues. The CDR3 bases are TGTGCCAGCAGCTTCAGCGGGGGCCCTCACGAGCAGTACTTC. Translating it yields CASSFSGGPHEQYF.

The genes are TRBV5-6 and TRBJ2-7; the match to TRBD1 covers 9 bases. The CDR3 is 16 residues long. The germline V gene has CDR1 SGHDT and CDR2 YYEEEE. The J segment lost 0 bases and the V segment lost 3 bases, leaving 7 bases of the junction unmatched. The CDR3 DNA is TGTGCCAGCAGCTGGCCGGGACAGGGTAACTCCTACGAGCAGTACTTC. This sequence encodes CASSWPGQGNSYEQYF. Supplemented by reference TRBV5-6 and TRBJ2-7, the full variable domain reads DAGVTQSPTHLIKTRGQQVTLRCSPKSGHDTVSWYQQALGQGPQFIFQYYEEEERQRGNFPDRFSGHQFPNYSSELNVNALLLGDSALYLCASSWPGQGNSYEQYFGPGTRLTVT.

The V and J genes are TRBV2 and TRBJ1-5, with 7 bases lining up with TRBD1. With V trimmed by 4 bases and J by 0 bases, 3 bases remained unmatched. Per germline, CDR1 SNHLY and CDR2 FYNNEI. This CDR3 comprises 15 residues. The DNA for the CDR3 is TGTGCCAGCAGTGCGGGGACAGCTAGCAATCAGCCCCAGCATTTT. It yields the protein CASSAGTASNQPQHF. The whole variable domain, filled in from reference TRBV2 and TRBJ1-5, reads EPEVTQTPSHQVTQMGQEVILRCVPISNHLYFYWYRQILGQKVEFLVSFYNNEISEKSEIFDDQFSVERPDGSNFTLKIRSTKLEDSAMYFCASSAGTASNQPQHFGDGTRLSIL.

The chain has TRBV19 and TRBJ2-1; TRBD1 matches at 11 bases. The ends lost 7 bases at V and 6 bases at J; junction bases unmatched: 8. This CDR3 region has 15 residues. Germline lookup yields CDR1 LNHDA and CDR2 SQIVND (reference sequence). CDR3 loop: CASNSRTGGLNEQFF. The CDR3 coding sequence is TGTGCCAGTAATAGTAGGACAGGGGGCCTCAATGAGCAGTTCTTC. The full variable domain, its missing parts supplied by reference TRBV19 and TRBJ2-1, is DGGITQSPKYLFRKEGQNVTLSCEQNLNHDAMYWYRQDPGQGLRLIYYSQIVNDFQKGDIAEGYSVSREKKESFPLTVTSAQKNPTAFYLCASNSRTGGLNEQFFGPGTRLTVL.

The chain combines TRBV15 with TRBJ1-1, with D uncertain. CDR3 length: 13 residues. Germline lookup yields CDR1 LNHNV and CDR2 YYDKDF (reference sequence). Deletions cut 0 bases from V and 8 bases from J, with 10 bases between. Here the CDR3 DNA reads TGTGCCACCAGCAGAGATACCGCCCGGGAAGCTTTCTTT. Protein sequence: CATSRDTAREAFF.

The rearrangement uses TRBV2 and TRBJ1-4; 9 positions agree with TRBD1. Unmatched junction bases numbered 7, after V lost 4 bases and J lost 7 bases. Germline V lookup: CDR1 SNHLY, CDR2 FYNNEI. The CDR3 contains 15 residues. Here the CDR3 reads CASSGEQGAGEKLFF. The CDR3, as DNA: TGTGCCAGCAGTGGGGAACAGGGGGCGGGTGAAAAACTGTTTTTT.

The chain joins TRBV13 to TRBJ1-2, with a tentative D call TRBD1 (5 bases). Germline V gene sequence: CDR1 PRHDT, CDR2 FYEKMQ (reference sequence). Trimming cost V 3 bases and J 8 bases, with 16 bases left between them. This CDR3 spans 14 amino acids. The CDR3 region is CASSFHPGTRGYTF. The CDR3 region has the DNA TGTGCCAGCAGCTTTCACCCAGGGACTCGAGGCTACACCTTC.

The chain carries TRBV15 and TRBJ1-2; perhaps TRBD1 as D (6 bases). The CDR3 is 14 amino acids. With 3 bases removed from V and 4 bases from J, the gap between germline ends came to 12 bases. From germline, CDR1 is LNHNV and CDR2 YYDKDF (reference sequence). Here the CDR3 DNA reads TGTGCCACCAGCAGGGACAGACTGGGCTATGGCTACACCTTC. Translated, it gives CATSRDRLGYGYTF.

This clone turned up a few times. The chain joins TRBV5-5 to TRBJ1-2, with TRBD1 as a possible D gene (5 bases). Germline values: CDR1 SGHKS, CDR2 YYEKEE (reference sequence). The germline V and J ends were trimmed by 4 bases and 7 bases, with 17 bases remaining between them. The CDR3 contains 14 residues. The CDR3 DNA is TGTGCCAGCAGCCTTCCCGGGAGGGGAGGTGGCTACACCTTC. Its translation is CASSLPGRGGGYTF.

This clone has a single count. The chain has TRBV7-9 and TRBJ2-6; possibly TRBD2 for D (5 bases). There are 16 residues in the CDR3. The germline gives CDR1 SEHNR, CDR2 FQNEAQ (reference sequence). The V end lost 0 bases, the J end lost 8 bases, and 14 bases lay between the germline ends. CDR3 region: CASSLAGAPGTNVLTF. In DNA form, the CDR3 reads TGTGCCAGCAGCTTAGCGGGTGCCCCGGGGACCAACGTCCTGACTTTC.

The rearrangement joins TRBV10-2 to TRBJ2-1; 11 bases fit TRBD2. The V gene's germline CDR1 is WSHSY and CDR2 SAAADI. CDR3 length: 14 residues. The V and J ends lost 7 bases and 3 bases, in that order; junction bases with no gene match: 2. CDR3 in DNA: TGCGCCAGCAATCTAGCGGGAGGCTACAATGAGCAGTTCTTC. It translates to CASNLAGGYNEQFF.

CDR3 nucleotides: TGTGCCAGCAGTGAAGAAGGCAGGGGTAGGCCTGAAGCTTTCTTT. It specifies CASSEEGRGRPEAFF. The rearrangement links TRBV2 to TRBJ1-1, with a tentative D call TRBD1 (6 bases). V lost 1 base to trimming and J lost 6 bases, with 15 bases between them. Germline V gives CDR1 SNHLY, CDR2 FYNNEI. The CDR3 covers 15 residues.

The chain has TRBV5-3 and TRBJ2-1; tentative D call: TRBD1 (5 bases). TRBV5-3 is marked as an open reading frame, function uncertain. Trimming cost V 0 bases and J 9 bases, with 16 bases left between them. The CDR3 spans 15 residues. CDR3 region: CARSLGQSIFSEQFF. The CDR3 coding sequence is TGTGCCAGAAGCTTGGGACAGAGCATTTTCAGTGAGCAGTTCTTC.